A single sample is the source of the 10 T cell receptor beta chains below, sequenced in a study of blood T cell repertoires in COVID-19 (dated by TCRdb to 2020 to 2022). The protocol used for the library was the immunoSEQ multiplex PCR assay. The clones in this table, taken by TCRdb from immuneACCESS, are in-frame only. Not every clone is retained; where verified, under half of the shortfall comes from an unresolved V gene, and the cause of the rest is unknown. In this sample the table shows over 140,000 clones, roughly four fifths of which occur a single time. The ten largest clones capture 3.5% to 5% of the sample. The sample comprised peripheral blood. All receptors come from a woman aged 80 or older with active or convalescent COVID-19.

The chain couples TRBV6-5 to TRBJ2-5; D may be TRBD2 (5 bases). Trimming cost V 11 bases and J 5 bases, with 18 bases left between them. Germline V lookup: CDR1 MNHEY, CDR2 SVGAGI. CDR3 length: 13 residues. The CDR3 DNA reads TGTGCCGGAAGATACGGGATCCGGGAGACCCAGTACTTC. Amino acids: CAGRYGIRETQYF.

V gene TRBV7-2 combines with J gene TRBJ1-1; 8 bases are shared with TRBD1. Trimming removed 5 bases from V and 4 bases from J; junction bases left unmatched: 6. The CDR3 spans 14 residues. Germline V gene lookup returns CDR1 SGHTA and CDR2 FQGNSA. The CDR3 loop is CASSPGQGRTEAFF. CDR3 in DNA: TGTGCCAGCAGCCCTGGACAGGGACGCACTGAAGCTTTCTTT.

The chain joins TRBV4-2 to TRBJ2-3, with a possible D match to TRBD2 (5 bases). The germline V gene has CDR1 LGHNA and CDR2 YNFKEQ. Between the trimmed V and J ends, which lost 5 bases and 4 bases, there was a span of 25 bases. CDR3 length: 18 residues. The CDR3 bases are TGTGCCAGCAGCGACCGCAGTTCGAGGGTTTCGAGGGCAGATACGCAGTATTTT. Encoded protein: CASSDRSSRVSRADTQYF.

This clone appeared once. The rearrangement joins TRBV5-6 to TRBJ2-4, with TRBD1 matching over 9 bases. Looked up from germline, CDR1 is SGHDT and CDR2 is YYEEEE. The V gene end was trimmed by 0 bases and the J gene end by 5 bases; junction bases not matched to a gene: 6. The CDR3 totals 16 residues. The CDR3 loop reads CASSLETGGIQNIQYF. Here the CDR3 DNA reads TGTGCCAGCAGCTTGGAAACAGGGGGCATCCAAAACATTCAGTACTTC.

This clone has only a few counts. The junction differs from germline at one of its ends, possibly a read error. This chain uses TRBV7-2 with TRBJ1-5; D is possibly TRBD1 (6 bases). The CDR3 runs 13 residues. Per germline, CDR1 SGHTA and CDR2 FQGNSA. The CDR3 loop reads CASSFTGNRPQHF. The CDR3 region has the DNA TGTGCCAGCAGCTTTACAGGGAATCGGCCCCAGCATTTT. Based on the CDR3 plus reference TRBV7-2 and TRBJ1-5, the full variable domain is GAGVSQSPSNKVTEKGKDVELRCDPISGHTALYWYRQSLGQGLEFLIYFQGNSAPDKSGLPSDRFSAERTGGSVSTLTIQRTQQEDSAVYLCASSFTGNRPQHFGDGTRLSIL.

This clone was found once. The V gene is TRBV5-1, the J gene TRBJ1-2, with 10 bases matching TRBD1. Germline CDR1 SGHRS, CDR2 YFSETQ. Germline trimming cut 4 bases from V and 5 bases from J; bases unmatched to any gene: 11. The CDR3 is 16 amino acids. The CDR3: CASSPGTGVLLYGYTF. CDR3 in DNA: TGCGCCAGCAGCCCGGGGACAGGGGTTTTGTTGTATGGCTACACCTTC.

This clone was picked up a small number of times. The gene calls are TRBV28 and TRBJ1-5; D call uncertain. This CDR3 has 14 residues. From germline, CDR1 is MDHEN and CDR2 SYDVKM. V shed 2 bases and J shed 4 bases, with 9 bases lying between them. The CDR3 protein is CASSLEIGNQPQHF. As DNA, the CDR3 is TGTGCCAGCAGTTTAGAGATCGGGAATCAGCCCCAGCATTTT.

This rearrangement joins TRBV27 to TRBJ1-6; perhaps TRBD1 as D (5 bases). From germline, CDR1 is MNHEY and CDR2 SMNVEV (reference sequence). This CDR3 comprises 14 residues. The V and J ends lost 2 bases and 5 bases respectively, with 7 bases between them. In DNA form, the CDR3 reads TGTGCCAGCAGTTTAGGGGCTAATAATTCACCCCTCCACTTT. This sequence encodes CASSLGANNSPLHF.

This chain uses TRBV10-3 with TRBJ2-5; no firm D call. Germline V gene data show CDR1 as ENHRY and CDR2 as SYGVKD. Trimming removed 5 bases from V and 0 bases from J, with 7 bases in between. The length of the CDR3 is 13 residues. The CDR3 DNA reads TGTGCCATCAGTTCGGTTAACCAAGAGACCCAGTACTTC. Translation: CAISSVNQETQYF.

This clone was counted once. V usage is TRBV7-2 and J usage is TRBJ1-2; D unclear. V lost 1 base, J lost 4 bases, and 13 bases lay in between. The CDR3 consists of 15 residues. Germline CDR1 is SGHTA and CDR2 is FQGNSA. The CDR3 here is CASSLGQTGSYGYTF. CDR3 bases: TGTGCCAGCAGCTTAGGACAAACGGGGAGCTATGGCTACACCTTC. The whole variable domain, filled in from reference TRBV7-2 and TRBJ1-2, reads GAGVSQSPSNKVTEKGKDVELRCDPISGHTALYWYRQSLGQGLEFLIYFQGNSAPDKSGLPSDRFSAERTGGSVSTLTIQRTQQEDSAVYLCASSLGQTGSYGYTFGSGTRLTVV.